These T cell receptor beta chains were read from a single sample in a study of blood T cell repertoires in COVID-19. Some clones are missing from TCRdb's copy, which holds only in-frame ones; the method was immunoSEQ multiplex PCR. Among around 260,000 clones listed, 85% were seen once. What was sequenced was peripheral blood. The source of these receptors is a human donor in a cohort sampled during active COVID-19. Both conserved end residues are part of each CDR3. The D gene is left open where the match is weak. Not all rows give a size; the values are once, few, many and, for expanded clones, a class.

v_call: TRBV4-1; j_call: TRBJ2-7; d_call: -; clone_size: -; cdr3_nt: TGCGCCAGCAGCCAGGGGGGATCAACCTACGAGCAGTACTTC; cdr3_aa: CASSQGGSTYEQYF
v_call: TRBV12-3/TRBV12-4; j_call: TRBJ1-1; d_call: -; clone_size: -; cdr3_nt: TGTGCCAGCAGTTTAGGGGGGGTCGCTGAAGCTTTCTTT; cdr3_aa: CASSLGGVAEAFF
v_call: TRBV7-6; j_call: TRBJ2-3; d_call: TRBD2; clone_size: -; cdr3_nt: TGTGCCAGCAGCTTAGCCCTAGCGGGGAACACAGATACGCAGTATTTT; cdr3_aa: CASSLALAGNTDTQYF
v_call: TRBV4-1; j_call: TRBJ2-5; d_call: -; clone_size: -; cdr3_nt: TGCGCCAGCAGCCAACAGGCCCCTCTTCAAGAGACCCAGTACTTC; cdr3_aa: CASSQQAPLQETQYF
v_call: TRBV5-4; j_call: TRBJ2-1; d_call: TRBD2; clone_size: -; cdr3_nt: TGTGCCAGCAGCCGGGACCTAGCGGGGGCCGGGTTCTTC; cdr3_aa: CASSRDLAGAGFF
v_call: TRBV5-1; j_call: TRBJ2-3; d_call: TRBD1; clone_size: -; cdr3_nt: TGCGCCAGCAGCTCCGAACAGGGGCCAGATACGCAGTATTTT; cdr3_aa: CASSSEQGPDTQYF
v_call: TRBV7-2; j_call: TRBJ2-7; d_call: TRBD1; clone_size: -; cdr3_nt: TGTGCCAGCAGCTCCTCAGGGGGCTACGAGCAGTACTTC; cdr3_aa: CASSSSGGYEQYF
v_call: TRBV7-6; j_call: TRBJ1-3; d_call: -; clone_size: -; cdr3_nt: TGTGCCAGCAGCCGGGGGGGGTCCTTCTCTGGAAACACCATATATTTT; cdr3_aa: CASSRGGSFSGNTIYF
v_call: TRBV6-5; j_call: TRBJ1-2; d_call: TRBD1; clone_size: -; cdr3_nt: TGTGCCAGCAGTTACTCCGGGGGACAGGGTGGCTACACCTTC; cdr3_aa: CASSYSGGQGGYTF
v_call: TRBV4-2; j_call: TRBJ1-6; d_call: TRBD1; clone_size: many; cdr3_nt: TGTGCCAGCAGCCAAGATTTGCGAGGGACAGGGCGTTCACCCCTCCACTTT; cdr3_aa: CASSQDLRGTGRSPLHF